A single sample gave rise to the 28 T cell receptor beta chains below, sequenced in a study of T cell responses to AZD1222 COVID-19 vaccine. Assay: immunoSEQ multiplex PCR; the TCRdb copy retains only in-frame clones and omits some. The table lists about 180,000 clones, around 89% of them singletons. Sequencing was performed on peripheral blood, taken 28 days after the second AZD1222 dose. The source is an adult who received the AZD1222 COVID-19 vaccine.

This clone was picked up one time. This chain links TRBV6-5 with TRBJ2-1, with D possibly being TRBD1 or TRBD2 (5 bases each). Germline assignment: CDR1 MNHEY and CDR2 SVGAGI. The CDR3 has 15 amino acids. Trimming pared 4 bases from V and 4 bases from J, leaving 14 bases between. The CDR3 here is CASSFPGRTYNEQFF. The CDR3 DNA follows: TGTGCCAGCAGTTTCCCGGGGCGGACTTACAATGAGCAGTTCTTC.

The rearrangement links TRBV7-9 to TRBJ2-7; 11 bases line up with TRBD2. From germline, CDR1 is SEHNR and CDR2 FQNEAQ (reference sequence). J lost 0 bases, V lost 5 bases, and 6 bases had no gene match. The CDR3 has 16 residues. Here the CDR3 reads CASSPSGTSGSYEQYF. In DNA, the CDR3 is TGTGCCAGCAGCCCCTCCGGGACTAGCGGCTCCTACGAGCAGTACTTC. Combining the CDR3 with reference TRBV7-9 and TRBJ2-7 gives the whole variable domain DTGVSQNPRHKITKRGQNVTFRCDPISEHNRLYWYRQTLGQGPEFLTYFQNEAQLEKSRLLSDRFSAERPKGSFSTLEIQRTEQGDSAMYLCASSPSGTSGSYEQYFGPGTRLTVT.

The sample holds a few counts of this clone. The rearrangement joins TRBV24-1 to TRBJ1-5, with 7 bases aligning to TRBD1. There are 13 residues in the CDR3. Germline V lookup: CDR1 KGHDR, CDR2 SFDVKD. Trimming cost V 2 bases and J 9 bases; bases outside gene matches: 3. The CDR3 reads CATSDWQGGPQHF. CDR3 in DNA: TGTGCCACCAGTGATTGGCAGGGGGGGCCCCAGCATTTT.

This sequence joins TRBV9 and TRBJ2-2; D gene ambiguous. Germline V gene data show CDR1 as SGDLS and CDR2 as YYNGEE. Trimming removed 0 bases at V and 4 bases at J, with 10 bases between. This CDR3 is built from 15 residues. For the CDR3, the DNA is TGTGCCAGCAGCGTAGCACAGAACCCCACCGGGGAGCTGTTTTTT. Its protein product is CASSVAQNPTGELFF.

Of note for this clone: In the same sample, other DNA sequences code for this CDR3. The DNA of the CDR3 is TGTGCCAGCAGCGTCAGGGGGAGGGAGACCCAGTACTTC. Translation gives CASSVRGRETQYF. V gene TRBV9 combines with J gene TRBJ2-5; D perhaps matches TRBD1 (7 bases). CDR1 is SGDLS, CDR2 YYNGEE, per germline. This CDR3 is built from 13 residues. Trimming cost V 2 bases and J 5 bases, with 10 bases left between them.

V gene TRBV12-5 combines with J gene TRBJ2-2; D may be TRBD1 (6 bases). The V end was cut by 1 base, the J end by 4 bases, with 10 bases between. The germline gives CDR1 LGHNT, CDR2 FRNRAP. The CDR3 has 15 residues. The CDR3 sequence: CASGLGGRGTGELFF. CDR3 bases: TGTGCTAGTGGTTTGGGGGGGCGCGGCACCGGGGAGCTGTTTTTT.

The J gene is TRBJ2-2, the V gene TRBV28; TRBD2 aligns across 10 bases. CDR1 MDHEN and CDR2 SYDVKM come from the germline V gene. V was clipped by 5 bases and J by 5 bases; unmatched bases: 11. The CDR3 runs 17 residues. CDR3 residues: CASSPAGGPPGTGELFF. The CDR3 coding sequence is TGTGCCAGCAGTCCAGCGGGAGGGCCCCCAGGGACCGGGGAGCTGTTTTTT.

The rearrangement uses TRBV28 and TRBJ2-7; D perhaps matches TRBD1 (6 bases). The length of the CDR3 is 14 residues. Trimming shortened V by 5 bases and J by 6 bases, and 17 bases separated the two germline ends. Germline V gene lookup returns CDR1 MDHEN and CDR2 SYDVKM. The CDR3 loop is CASSKRTAPGEQYF. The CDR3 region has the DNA TGTGCCAGCAGTAAACGGACAGCACCGGGCGAGCAGTACTTC.

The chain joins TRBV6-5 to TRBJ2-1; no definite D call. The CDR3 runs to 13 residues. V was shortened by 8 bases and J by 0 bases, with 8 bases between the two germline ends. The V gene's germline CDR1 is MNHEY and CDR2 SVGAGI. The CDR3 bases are TGTGCCAGCGGTCCGAGCTCCTACAATGAGCAGTTCTTC. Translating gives CASGPSSYNEQFF.

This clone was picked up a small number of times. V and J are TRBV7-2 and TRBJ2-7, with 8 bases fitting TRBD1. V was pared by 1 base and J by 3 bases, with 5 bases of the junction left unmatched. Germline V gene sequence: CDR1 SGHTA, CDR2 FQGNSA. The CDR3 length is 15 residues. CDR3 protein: CASSLVTGAYYEQYF. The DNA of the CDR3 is TGTGCCAGCAGCTTAGTGACAGGGGCTTACTACGAGCAGTACTTC.

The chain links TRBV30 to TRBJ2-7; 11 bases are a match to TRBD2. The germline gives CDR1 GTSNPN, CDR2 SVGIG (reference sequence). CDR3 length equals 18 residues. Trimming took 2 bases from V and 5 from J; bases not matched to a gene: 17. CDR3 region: CAWSRWGTSGSALNEQYF. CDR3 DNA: TGTGCCTGGAGTAGATGGGGCACTAGCGGGAGTGCGTTAAACGAGCAGTACTTC.

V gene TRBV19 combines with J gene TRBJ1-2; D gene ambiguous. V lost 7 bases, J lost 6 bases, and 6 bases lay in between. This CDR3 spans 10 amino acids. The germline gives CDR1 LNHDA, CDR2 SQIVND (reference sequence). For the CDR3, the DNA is TGTGCCAGTATGGACGATGGCTACACCTTC. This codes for CASMDDGYTF.

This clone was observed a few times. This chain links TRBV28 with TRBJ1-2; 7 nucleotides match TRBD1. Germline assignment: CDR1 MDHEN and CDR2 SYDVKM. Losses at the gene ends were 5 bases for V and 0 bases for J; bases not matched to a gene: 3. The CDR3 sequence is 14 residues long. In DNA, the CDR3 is TGTGCCAGCAGTACAGGGACAGCTAACTATGGCTACACCTTC. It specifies CASSTGTANYGYTF.

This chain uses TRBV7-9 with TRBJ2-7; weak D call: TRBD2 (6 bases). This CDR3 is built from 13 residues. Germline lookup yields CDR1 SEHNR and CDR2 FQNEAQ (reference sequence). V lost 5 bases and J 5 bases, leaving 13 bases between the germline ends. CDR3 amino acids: CASSPGEVHEQYF. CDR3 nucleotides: TGTGCCAGCAGCCCGGGGGAGGTCCACGAGCAGTACTTC.

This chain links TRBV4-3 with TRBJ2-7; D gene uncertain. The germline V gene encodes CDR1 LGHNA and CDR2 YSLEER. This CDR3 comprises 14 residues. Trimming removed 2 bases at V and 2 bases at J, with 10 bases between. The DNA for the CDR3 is TGCGCCAGCAGCCAACAAGGAAGTACCTACGAGCAGTACTTC. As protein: CASSQQGSTYEQYF.

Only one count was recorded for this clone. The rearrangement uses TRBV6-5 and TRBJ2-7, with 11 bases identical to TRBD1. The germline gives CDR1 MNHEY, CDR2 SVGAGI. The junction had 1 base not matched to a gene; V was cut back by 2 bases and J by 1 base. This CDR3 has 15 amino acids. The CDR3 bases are TGTGCCAGCAGTTACGGACAGGGGGCATCCTACGAGCAGTACTTC. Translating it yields CASSYGQGASYEQYF.

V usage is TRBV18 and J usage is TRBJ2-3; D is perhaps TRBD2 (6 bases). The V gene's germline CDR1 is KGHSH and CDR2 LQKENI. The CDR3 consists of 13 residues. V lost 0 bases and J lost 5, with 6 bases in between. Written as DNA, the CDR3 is TGTGCCAGCTCACCACCGGGGGGAGATACGCAGTATTTT. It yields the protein CASSPPGGDTQYF. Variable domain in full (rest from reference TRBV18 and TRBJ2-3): NAGVMQNPRHLVRRRGQEARLRCSPMKGHSHVYWYRQLPEEGLKFMVYLQKENIIDESGMPKERFSAEFPKEGPSILRIQQVVRGDSAAYFCASSPPGGDTQYFGPGTRLTVL.

The CDR3, as DNA: TGTGCCAGCAGCTCCCTTGGCCCCTACAATGAGCAGTTCTTC. Translation: CASSSLGPYNEQFF. V usage is TRBV5-4 and J usage is TRBJ2-1; D ambiguous. This CDR3 is 14 amino acids long. The germline V and J ends were trimmed by 3 bases and 2 bases, with 9 bases remaining between them. Germline CDR1 is SGHNT and CDR2 is YYREEE (reference sequence).

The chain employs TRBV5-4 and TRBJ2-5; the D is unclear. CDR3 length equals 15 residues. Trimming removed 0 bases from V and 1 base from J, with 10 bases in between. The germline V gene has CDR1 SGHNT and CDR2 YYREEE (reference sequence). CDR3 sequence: CASSLGSRIQETQYF. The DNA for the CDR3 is TGTGCCAGCAGCTTGGGATCGAGGATCCAAGAGACCCAGTACTTC.

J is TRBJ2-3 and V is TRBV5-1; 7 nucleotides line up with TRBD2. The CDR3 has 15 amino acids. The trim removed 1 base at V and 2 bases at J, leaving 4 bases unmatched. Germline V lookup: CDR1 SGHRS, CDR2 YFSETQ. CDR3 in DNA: TGCGCCAGCAGCTTGCTCCTAGCGGACACAGATACGCAGTATTTT. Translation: CASSLLLADTDTQYF.

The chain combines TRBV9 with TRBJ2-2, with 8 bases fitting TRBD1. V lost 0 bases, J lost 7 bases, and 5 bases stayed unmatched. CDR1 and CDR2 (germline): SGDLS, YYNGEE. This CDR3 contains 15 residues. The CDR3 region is CASSVATGGIGELFF. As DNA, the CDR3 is TGTGCCAGCAGCGTAGCTACAGGGGGGATCGGGGAGCTGTTTTTT.

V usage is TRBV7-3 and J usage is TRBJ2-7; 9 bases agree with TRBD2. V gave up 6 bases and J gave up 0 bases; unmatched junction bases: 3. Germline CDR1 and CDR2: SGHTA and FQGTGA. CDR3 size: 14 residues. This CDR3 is CASSQTSGSYEQYF. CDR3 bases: TGTGCCAGCAGTCAGACTAGCGGCTCCTACGAGCAGTACTTC.

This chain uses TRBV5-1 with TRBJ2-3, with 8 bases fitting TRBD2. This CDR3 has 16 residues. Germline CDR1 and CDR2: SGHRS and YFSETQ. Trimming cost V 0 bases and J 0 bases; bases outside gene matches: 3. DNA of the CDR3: TGCGCCAGCAGCTTGGACAGCGGGGGCAGCACAGATACGCAGTATTTT. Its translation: CASSLDSGGSTDTQYF.

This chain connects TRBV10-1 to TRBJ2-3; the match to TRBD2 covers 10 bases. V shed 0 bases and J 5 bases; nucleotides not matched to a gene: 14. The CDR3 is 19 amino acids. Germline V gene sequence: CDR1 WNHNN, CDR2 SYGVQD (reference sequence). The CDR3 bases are TGCGCCAGCAGTGAGTCGCCTACCCTCAGCGGGAGGGCCGGAGATACGCAGTATTTT. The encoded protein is CASSESPTLSGRAGDTQYF.

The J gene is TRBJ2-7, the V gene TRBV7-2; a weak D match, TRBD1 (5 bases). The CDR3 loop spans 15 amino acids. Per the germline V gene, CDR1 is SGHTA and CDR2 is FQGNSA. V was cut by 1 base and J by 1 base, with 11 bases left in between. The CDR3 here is CASSLGSGPSYEQYF. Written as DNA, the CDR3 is TGTGCCAGCAGCTTAGGCTCAGGGCCGTCCTACGAGCAGTACTTC. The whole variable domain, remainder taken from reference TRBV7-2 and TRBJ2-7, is GAGVSQSPSNKVTEKGKDVELRCDPISGHTALYWYRQSLGQGLEFLIYFQGNSAPDKSGLPSDRFSAERTGGSVSTLTIQRTQQEDSAVYLCASSLGSGPSYEQYFGPGTRLTVT.

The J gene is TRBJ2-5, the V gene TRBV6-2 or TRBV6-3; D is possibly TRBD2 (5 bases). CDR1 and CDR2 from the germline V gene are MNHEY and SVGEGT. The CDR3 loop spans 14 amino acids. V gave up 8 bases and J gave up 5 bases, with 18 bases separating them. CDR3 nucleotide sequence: TGTGCCAGCTGCCGTCGGGGATTTGGGGAGACCCAGTACTTC. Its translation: CASCRRGFGETQYF.

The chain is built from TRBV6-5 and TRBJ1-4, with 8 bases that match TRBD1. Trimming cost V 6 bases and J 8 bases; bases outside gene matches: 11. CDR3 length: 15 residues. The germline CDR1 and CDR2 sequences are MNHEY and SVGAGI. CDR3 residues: CASSYGQGAPEKLFF. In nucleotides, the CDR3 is TGTGCCAGCAGCTACGGACAGGGTGCACCGGAAAAACTGTTTTTT.

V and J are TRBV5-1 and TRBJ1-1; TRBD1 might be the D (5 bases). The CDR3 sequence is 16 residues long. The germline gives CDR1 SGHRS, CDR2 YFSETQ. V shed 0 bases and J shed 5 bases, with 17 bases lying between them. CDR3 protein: CASSLAGTGGRTEAFF. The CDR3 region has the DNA TGCGCCAGCAGCTTGGCCGGTACGGGGGGTAGAACTGAAGCTTTCTTT.